The 22 T cell receptor beta chains below all came from one sample that was sequenced in a study of radiation and T cells in renal cell carcinoma. The data were produced by immunoSEQ multiplex PCR, yet TCRdb's version contains in-frame clones alone and is incomplete. The sample shows over 60,000 clones, 65% to 90% of them seen only once. Regarding time point: blood 2 weeks post-SBRT. Noted treatment: 15 Gy SBRT to primary tumor, nephrectomy 4 weeks later. Here the sequenced sample was blood, taken from a patient whose treatment included radiotherapy and nephrectomy. The receptors stem from a woman in her fifties or sixties with renal cell carcinoma.

This rearrangement joins TRBV7-2 to TRBJ2-1; 12 bases agree with TRBD2. The V and J ends lost 1 base and 7 bases, in that order; junction bases with no gene match: 2. CDR1 SGHTA and CDR2 FQGNSA come from the germline V gene. This CDR3 has 15 amino acids. The CDR3: CASSLVLAGGNEQFF. The CDR3 DNA reads TGTGCCAGCAGCTTAGTACTAGCGGGGGGTAATGAGCAGTTCTTC.

CDR3 in DNA: TGCGCCAGCAGCCAAGGCCGTAATGAAAAACTGTTTTTT. Translated: CASSQGRNEKLFF. The rearrangement joins TRBV4-3 to TRBJ1-4; D is undetermined. Germline V CDR1 and CDR2: LGHNA, YSLEER. The CDR3 spans 13 residues. V lost 1 base to trimming and J lost 4 bases, with 4 bases between them.

This clone was counted a few times. The chain combines TRBV30 with TRBJ1-2, with D possibly being TRBD1 (6 bases). V lost 6 bases, J lost 4 bases, and 18 bases lay in between. This CDR3 spans 14 amino acids. Germline V gives CDR1 GTSNPN, CDR2 SVGIG (reference sequence). The DNA of the CDR3 is TGTGCCTGTCATATGGGCGGGGACACCTATGGCTACACCTTC. This encodes CACHMGGDTYGYTF.

The chain joins TRBV10-3 to TRBJ1-3; 7 positions agree with TRBD1. The CDR3 is made up of 16 amino acids. Trimming took 6 bases from V and 0 from J; bases not matched to a gene: 8. Germline CDR1 ENHRY, CDR2 SYGVKD. The chain's CDR3 is CAIREPGTASGNTIYF. In nucleotides, the CDR3 is TGTGCCATCAGAGAACCCGGGACAGCCTCTGGAAACACCATATATTTT.

CDR3 nucleotide sequence: TGTGCCAGCAGCCGAGGCGAGGGTCCGTACTTC. This encodes CASSRGEGPYF. The chain has TRBV4-2 and TRBJ2-7, with D perhaps matching TRBD2 (5 bases). The V gene's germline CDR1 is LGHNA and CDR2 YNFKEQ. With 4 bases removed from V and 12 bases from J, the gap between germline ends came to 13 bases. The CDR3 is made up of 11 amino acids.

With respect to this clone: This specimen includes other DNA sequences encoding the same CDR3. V gene TRBV5-6 combines with J gene TRBJ2-5; TRBD1 aligns across 8 bases. The CDR3 spans 14 residues. Germline trimming cut 4 bases from V and 4 bases from J; bases unmatched to any gene: 6. The germline V gene encodes CDR1 SGHDT and CDR2 YYEEEE. The CDR3 DNA reads TGTGCCAGCAGCCTAGACAGGGGCGGAGAGACCCAGTACTTC. It codes for CASSLDRGGETQYF.

V and J are TRBV27 and TRBJ2-5; D is unclear. The CDR3 sequence is 14 residues long. Trimming removed 5 bases from V and 1 base from J, with 11 bases in between. In germline, CDR1 is MNHEY, CDR2 SMNVEV (reference sequence). The CDR3 DNA reads TGTGCCAGCAGTCTCCGGGTGGCCCAAGAGACCCAGTACTTC. The encoded protein is CASSLRVAQETQYF.

This clone has only one observation. The chain has TRBV10-1 and TRBJ2-4; 12 nucleotides match TRBD1. CDR1 and CDR2 from the germline V gene are WNHNN and SYGVQD (reference sequence). Unmatched junction bases numbered 21, after V lost 7 bases and J lost 2 bases. The CDR3 runs to 21 residues. The CDR3 DNA reads TGCGCCAGCATTCAGGCCCCGGGACAGGGGGCGCGTTCGGTAACCAAAAACATTCAGTACTTC. Its translation: CASIQAPGQGARSVTKNIQYF.

This CDR3 reads CATSRDRSRGGEQFF. The CDR3 DNA reads TGTGCCACCAGCAGAGATCGATCCAGGGGCGGTGAGCAGTTCTTC. The V and J genes are TRBV15 and TRBJ2-1; TRBD1 might be the D (6 bases). Trimming pared 0 bases from V and 9 bases from J, leaving 15 bases between. The germline V gene encodes CDR1 LNHNV and CDR2 YYDKDF (reference sequence). This CDR3 contains 15 residues.

V is TRBV4-3 and J is TRBJ2-7; TRBD2 might be the D (6 bases). Deletions cut 1 base from V and 4 bases from J, with 11 bases between. Germline values: CDR1 LGHNA, CDR2 YSLEER. This CDR3 comprises 14 residues. The CDR3 reads CASSQGAGRYEQYF. For the CDR3, the DNA is TGCGCCAGCAGCCAAGGGGCAGGGAGGTACGAGCAGTACTTC.

This rearrangement joins TRBV5-4 to TRBJ1-2, with D hard to call. The CDR3 covers 11 residues. V lost 4 bases to trimming and J lost 7 bases, with 8 bases between them. CDR1 and CDR2 (germline): SGHNT, YYREEE (reference sequence). CDR3 residues: CASSHSGGYTF. The CDR3 DNA reads TGTGCCAGCAGCCACTCGGGTGGCTACACCTTC.

This sequence joins TRBV21-1 and TRBJ2-5; TRBD1 is the table's D call, not checked against the DNA. TRBV21-1 is annotated as a pseudogene. CDR3 size: 16 residues. The CDR3 loop is CASSKGRGIIQETQYF. CDR3 sequence (DNA): TGTGCCAGCAGCAAAGGAAGGGGGATTATCCAAGAGACCCAGTACTTC.

The chain joins TRBV7-8 to TRBJ2-2, with D perhaps matching TRBD2 (6 bases). The CDR3 consists of 16 residues. The germline V gene encodes CDR1 SGHVS and CDR2 FQNEAQ. V was shortened by 4 bases and J by 0 bases, with 12 bases between the two germline ends. The CDR3 region is CASSSTGGTNTGELFF. The CDR3 nucleotides are TGTGCCAGCAGCTCCACCGGCGGGACGAACACCGGGGAGCTGTTTTTT.

This clone has only a few counts. The chain combines TRBV27 with TRBJ2-1, with D possibly matching TRBD1 (6 bases). Per the germline V gene, CDR1 is MNHEY and CDR2 is SMNVEV (reference sequence). The CDR3 has 14 residues. The ends were cut back, 3 bases at V and 2 bases at J, with 8 bases in the middle. The CDR3 sequence is CASSFPGAYNEQFF. The CDR3 DNA is TGTGCCAGCAGTTTTCCAGGGGCCTACAATGAGCAGTTCTTC.

The J gene is TRBJ2-6, the V gene TRBV10-3; D unclear. The CDR3 length is 18 residues. Germline CDR1 reads ENHRY; CDR2 reads SYGVKD. With 11 bases removed from V and 0 bases from J, the gap between germline ends came to 23 bases. The DNA for the CDR3 is TGTGCCGCCGACGGTGGCAGGTCCACCGTCTCTGGGGCCAACGTCCTGACTTTC. Translation gives CAADGGRSTVSGANVLTF.

The J gene is TRBJ2-1, the V gene TRBV15, with 8 bases matching TRBD1. The CDR3 is made up of 15 amino acids. Trimming cost V 1 base and J 9 bases; bases outside gene matches: 8. Germline CDR1 reads LNHNV; CDR2 reads YYDKDF (reference sequence). CDR3 nucleotide sequence: TGTGCCACCAGCAGAGGGGGACAGGCAGTGGGTGAGCAGTTCTTC. Translating it yields CATSRGGQAVGEQFF.

CDR3 residues: CASSKVTFSNQPQHF. In nucleotides, the CDR3 is TGTGCCAGCAGCAAAGTGACATTTAGCAATCAGCCCCAGCATTTT. The J gene is TRBJ1-5, the V gene TRBV21-1; no check of the table's D call, TRBD1, against the DNA was made. TRBV21-1 is a pseudogene. The CDR3 has 15 amino acids.

The chain couples TRBV7-2 to TRBJ1-2, with 8 nucleotides matching TRBD1. After removal of 2 bases from V and 6 bases from J, the junction contained 8 bases not matched to a gene. Germline-derived CDR1 and CDR2 are SGHTA and FQGNSA. The CDR3 length is 15 residues. The CDR3 bases are TGTGCCAGCAGCTTACAGGGGGCGCCATCGGATGGCTACACCTTC. Protein: CASSLQGAPSDGYTF.

The chain couples TRBV6-7 to TRBJ2-1; D perhaps matches TRBD2 (6 bases). TRBV6-7 is annotated as an ORF whose role is uncertain. The CDR3 runs 14 residues. Trimming cost V 11 bases and J 3 bases, with 17 bases left between them. Here the CDR3 reads CAQQGRGFYNEQFF. CDR3 sequence (DNA): TGTGCCCAGCAAGGTCGGGGGTTCTACAATGAGCAGTTCTTC.

This chain's CDR3 is CASSHMRAQYF. As DNA, the CDR3 is TGTGCCAGCAGTCACATGCGGGCGCAGTATTTT. The J gene is TRBJ2-3, the V gene TRBV6-1, with D possibly matching TRBD2 (5 bases). This CDR3 has 11 amino acids. The germline gives CDR1 MNHNS, CDR2 SASEGT. V was clipped by 5 bases and J by 10 bases, with 10 bases between them.

This clone was found a few times. This sequence joins TRBV7-2 and TRBJ1-1; D unclear. Germline V lookup: CDR1 SGHTA, CDR2 FQGNSA. The CDR3 length is 14 residues. Trimming removed 4 bases at V and 1 base at J, with 10 bases between. The CDR3 DNA sequence: TGTGCCAGCAGCTCTACCAATAGGAACACTGAAGCTTTCTTT. This gives the protein CASSSTNRNTEAFF.

The chain couples TRBV7-9 to TRBJ2-5, with 7 positions matching TRBD1. CDR1 and CDR2 (germline): SEHNR, FQNEAQ (reference sequence). The junction had 2 bases not matched to a gene; V was cut back by 1 base and J by 3 bases. The CDR3 consists of 14 residues. CDR3 DNA sequence: TGTGCCAGCAGCTTAGGACAGGGAGAAGAGACCCAGTACTTC. Translated: CASSLGQGEETQYF.